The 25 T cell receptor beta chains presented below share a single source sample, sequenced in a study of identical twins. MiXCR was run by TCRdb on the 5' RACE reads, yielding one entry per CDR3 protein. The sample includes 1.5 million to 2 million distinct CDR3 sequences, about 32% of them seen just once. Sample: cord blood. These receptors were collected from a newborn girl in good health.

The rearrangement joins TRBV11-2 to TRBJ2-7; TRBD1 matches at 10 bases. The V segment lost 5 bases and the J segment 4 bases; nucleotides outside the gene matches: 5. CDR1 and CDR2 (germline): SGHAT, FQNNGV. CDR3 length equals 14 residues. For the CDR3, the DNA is TGTGCCAGCAGCCGTTTGGGACAGGGGTACGAGCAGTACTTC. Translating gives CASSRLGQGYEQYF.

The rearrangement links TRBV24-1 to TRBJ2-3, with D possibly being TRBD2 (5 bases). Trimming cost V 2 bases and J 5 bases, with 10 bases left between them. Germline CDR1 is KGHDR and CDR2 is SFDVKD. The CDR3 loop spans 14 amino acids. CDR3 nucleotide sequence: TGTGCCACCAGTGATTCGACTACCAGAGATACGCAGTATTTT. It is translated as CATSDSTTRDTQYF.

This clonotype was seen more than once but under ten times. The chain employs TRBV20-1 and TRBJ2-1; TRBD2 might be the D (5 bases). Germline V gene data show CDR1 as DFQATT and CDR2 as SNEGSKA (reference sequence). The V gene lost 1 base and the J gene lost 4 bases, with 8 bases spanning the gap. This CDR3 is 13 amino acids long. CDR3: CSARARTYNEQFF. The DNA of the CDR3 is TGCAGTGCTAGAGCCAGGACTTACAATGAGCAGTTCTTC.

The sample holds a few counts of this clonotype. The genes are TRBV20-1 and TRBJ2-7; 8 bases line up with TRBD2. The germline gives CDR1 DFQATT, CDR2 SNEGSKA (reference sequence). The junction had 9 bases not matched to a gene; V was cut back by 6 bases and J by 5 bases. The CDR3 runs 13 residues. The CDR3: CSATGTRTDEQYF. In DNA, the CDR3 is TGCAGTGCAACCGGGACTAGGACAGACGAGCAGTACTTC.

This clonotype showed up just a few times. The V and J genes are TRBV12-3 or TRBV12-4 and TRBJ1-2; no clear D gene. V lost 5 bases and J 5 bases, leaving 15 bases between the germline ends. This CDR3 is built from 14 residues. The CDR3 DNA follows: TGTGCCAGCAGTCGAACAGCCTCGGGGTATGGCTACACCTTC. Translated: CASSRTASGYGYTF.

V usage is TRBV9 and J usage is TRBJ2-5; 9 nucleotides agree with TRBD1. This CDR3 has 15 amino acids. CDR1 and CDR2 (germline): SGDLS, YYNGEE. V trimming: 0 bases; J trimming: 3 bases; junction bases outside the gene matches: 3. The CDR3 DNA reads TGTGCCAGCAGCGTAGTTGGGACAGGGAAAGAGACCCAGTACTTC. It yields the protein CASSVVGTGKETQYF.

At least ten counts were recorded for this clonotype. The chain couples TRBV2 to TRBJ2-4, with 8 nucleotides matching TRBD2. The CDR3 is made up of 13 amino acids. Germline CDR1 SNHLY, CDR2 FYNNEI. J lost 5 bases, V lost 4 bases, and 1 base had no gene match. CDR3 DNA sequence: TGTGCCAGCAGTGCGGGGGGGCAAAACATTCAGTACTTC. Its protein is CASSAGGQNIQYF.

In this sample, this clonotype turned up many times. The CDR3: CAISDGTSEFLQETQYF. CDR3 sequence (DNA): TGTGCCATCAGTGACGGGACTAGCGAGTTCCTCCAAGAGACCCAGTACTTC. The gene calls are TRBV10-3 and TRBJ2-5; 10 positions agree with TRBD2. The CDR3 spans 17 residues. The J segment lost 1 base and the V segment lost 3 bases, leaving 8 bases of the junction unmatched. Germline lookup yields CDR1 ENHRY and CDR2 SYGVKD.

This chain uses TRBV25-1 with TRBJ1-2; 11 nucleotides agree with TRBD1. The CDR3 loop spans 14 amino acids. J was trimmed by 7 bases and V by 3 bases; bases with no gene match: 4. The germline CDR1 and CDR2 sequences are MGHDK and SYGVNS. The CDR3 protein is CASSEGQGVFGYTF. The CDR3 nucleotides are TGTGCCAGCAGTGAGGGACAGGGGGTTTTTGGCTACACCTTC.

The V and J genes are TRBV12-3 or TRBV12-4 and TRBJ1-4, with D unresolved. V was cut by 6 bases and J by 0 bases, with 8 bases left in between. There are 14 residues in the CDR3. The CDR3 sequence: CASRGVATNEKLFF. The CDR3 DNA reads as TGTGCCAGCAGGGGAGTTGCAACTAATGAAAAACTGTTTTTT.

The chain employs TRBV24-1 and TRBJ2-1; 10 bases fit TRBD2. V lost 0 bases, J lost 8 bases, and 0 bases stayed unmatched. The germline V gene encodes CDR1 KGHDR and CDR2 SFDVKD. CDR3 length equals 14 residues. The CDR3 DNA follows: TGTGCCACCAGTGATTTGCTAGCGGGAGATGAGCAGTTCTTC. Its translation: CATSDLLAGDEQFF.

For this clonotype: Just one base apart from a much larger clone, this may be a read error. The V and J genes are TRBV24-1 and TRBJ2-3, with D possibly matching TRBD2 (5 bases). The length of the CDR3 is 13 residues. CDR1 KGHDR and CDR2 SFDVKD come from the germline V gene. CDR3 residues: CATSGGFRDTLYF. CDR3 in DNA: TGTGCCACCAGTGGAGGGTTTAGAGATACGCTGTATTTT.

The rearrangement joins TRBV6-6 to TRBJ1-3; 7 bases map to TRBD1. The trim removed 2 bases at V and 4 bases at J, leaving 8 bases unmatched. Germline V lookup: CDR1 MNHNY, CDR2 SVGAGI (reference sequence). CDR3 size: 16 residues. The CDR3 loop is CASSYRRQGEGNTIYF. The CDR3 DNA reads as TGTGCCAGCAGTTACCGAAGACAGGGTGAGGGAAACACCATATATTTT.

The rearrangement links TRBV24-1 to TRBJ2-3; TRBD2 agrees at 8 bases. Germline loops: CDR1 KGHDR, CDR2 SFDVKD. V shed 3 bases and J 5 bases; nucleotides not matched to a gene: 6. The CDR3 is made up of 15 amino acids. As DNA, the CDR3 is TGTGCCACCAGTGATCGGGTAGCGGGGCGAGATACGCAGTATTTT. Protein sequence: CATSDRVAGRDTQYF.

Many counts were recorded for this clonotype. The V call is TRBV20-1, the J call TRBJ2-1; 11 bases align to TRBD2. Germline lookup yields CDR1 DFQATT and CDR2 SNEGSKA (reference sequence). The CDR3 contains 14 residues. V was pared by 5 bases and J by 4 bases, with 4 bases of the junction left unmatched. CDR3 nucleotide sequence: TGCAGTGCTCCTCGGACTAGCGGGTACAATGAGCAGTTCTTC. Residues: CSAPRTSGYNEQFF.

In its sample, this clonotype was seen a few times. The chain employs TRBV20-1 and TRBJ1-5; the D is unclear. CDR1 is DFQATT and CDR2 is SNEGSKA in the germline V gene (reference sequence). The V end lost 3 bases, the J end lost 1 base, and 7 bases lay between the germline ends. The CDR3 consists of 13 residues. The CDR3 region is CSASFQSNQPQHF. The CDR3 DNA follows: TGCAGTGCTAGTTTTCAAAGCAATCAGCCCCAGCATTTT.

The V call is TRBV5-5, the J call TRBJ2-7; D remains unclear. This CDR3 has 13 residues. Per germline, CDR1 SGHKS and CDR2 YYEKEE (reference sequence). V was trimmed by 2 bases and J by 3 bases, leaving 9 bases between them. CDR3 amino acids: CASSFSSDYEQYF. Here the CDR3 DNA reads TGTGCCAGCAGCTTCTCGTCGGACTACGAGCAGTACTTC.

CDR3 region: CASSPDRVSNEQFF. CDR3 nucleotide sequence: TGTGCCAGCAGTCCGGACAGGGTGAGCAATGAGCAGTTCTTC. The gene calls are TRBV28 and TRBJ2-1; 8 bases agree with TRBD1. There are 14 residues in the CDR3. With V trimmed by 5 bases and J by 6 bases, 6 bases remained unmatched. Germline V CDR1 and CDR2: MDHEN, SYDVKM.

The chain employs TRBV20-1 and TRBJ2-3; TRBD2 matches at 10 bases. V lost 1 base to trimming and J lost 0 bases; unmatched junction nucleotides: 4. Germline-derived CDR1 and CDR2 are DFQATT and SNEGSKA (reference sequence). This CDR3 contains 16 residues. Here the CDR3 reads CSARAATSGSTDTQYF. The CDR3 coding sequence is TGCAGTGCTAGAGCGGCGACTAGCGGGAGCACAGATACGCAGTATTTT.

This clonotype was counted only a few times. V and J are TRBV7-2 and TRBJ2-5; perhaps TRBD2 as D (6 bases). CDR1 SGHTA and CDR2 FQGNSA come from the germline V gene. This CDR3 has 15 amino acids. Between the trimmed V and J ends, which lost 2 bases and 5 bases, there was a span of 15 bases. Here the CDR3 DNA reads TGTGCCAGCAGCTTAAGTAGGGACTTGGGTGAGACCCAGTACTTC. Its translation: CASSLSRDLGETQYF.

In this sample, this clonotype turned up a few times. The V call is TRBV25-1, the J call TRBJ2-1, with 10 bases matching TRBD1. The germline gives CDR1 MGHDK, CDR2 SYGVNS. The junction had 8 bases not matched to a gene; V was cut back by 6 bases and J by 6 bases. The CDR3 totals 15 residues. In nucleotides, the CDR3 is TGTGCCAGCAGCAAAAGGACAGGGGGGCCCAATGAGCAGTTCTTC. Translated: CASSKRTGGPNEQFF.

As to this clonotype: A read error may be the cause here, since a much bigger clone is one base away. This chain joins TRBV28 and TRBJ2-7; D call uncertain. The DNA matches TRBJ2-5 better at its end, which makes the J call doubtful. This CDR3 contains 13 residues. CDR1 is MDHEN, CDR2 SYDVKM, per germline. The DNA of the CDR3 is TGTGCCAGCAGTTTTCCGTGGCAAGAGACCCAGTACTTC. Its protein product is CASSFPWQETQYF.

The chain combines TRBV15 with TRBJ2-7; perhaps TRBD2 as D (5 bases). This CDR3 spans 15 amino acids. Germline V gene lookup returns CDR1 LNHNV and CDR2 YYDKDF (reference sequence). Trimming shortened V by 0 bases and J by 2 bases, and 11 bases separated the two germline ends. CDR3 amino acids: CATSRDRREPYEQYF. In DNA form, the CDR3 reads TGTGCCACCAGCAGAGATCGTCGGGAACCCTACGAGCAGTACTTC.

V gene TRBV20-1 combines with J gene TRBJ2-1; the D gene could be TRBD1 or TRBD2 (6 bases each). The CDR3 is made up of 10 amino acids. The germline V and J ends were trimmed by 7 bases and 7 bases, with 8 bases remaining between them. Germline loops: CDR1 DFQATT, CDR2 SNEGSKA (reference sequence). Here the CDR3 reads CSGGANEQFF. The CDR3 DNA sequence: TGCAGTGGGGGGGCGAATGAGCAGTTCTTC.

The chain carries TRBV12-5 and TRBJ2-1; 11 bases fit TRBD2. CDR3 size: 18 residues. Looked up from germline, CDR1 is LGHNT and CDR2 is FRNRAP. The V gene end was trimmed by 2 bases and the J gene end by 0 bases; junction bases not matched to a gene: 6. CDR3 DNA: TGTGCTAGTGGTTTGAGGCTAGCGGGGGGTCGCTCCTACAATGAGCAGTTCTTC. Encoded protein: CASGLRLAGGRSYNEQFF. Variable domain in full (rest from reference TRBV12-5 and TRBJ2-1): DARVTQTPRHKVTEMGQEVTMRCQPILGHNTVFWYRQTMMQGLELLAYFRNRAPLDDSGMPKDRFSAEMPDATLATLKIQPSEPRDSAVYFCASGLRLAGGRSYNEQFFGPGTRLTVL.